This TCR beta chain was obtained from a study of blood T cell repertoires in COVID-19. Study context: Material from acute and convalescent COVID-19 was sourced from the United States, Italy and Spain. The cDNA or gDNA used as material had been derived from T cells, B-cell-depleted T cells, or PBMCs.

As processed by the authors: Reference gene primer amplification gave nucleated cell count estimates. Profiled with immunoSEQ multiplex PCR; TCRdb holds only in-frame clones, not every one. The V and J calls and clone size are taken from that table; D and trimming were inferred from the DNA. The data contain tens of thousands of clones, around 85% of them singletons. V was shortened by 6 bases and J by 3 bases, with 10 bases between the two germline ends. There are 13 residues in the CDR3. Germline V CDR1 and CDR2: LNHDA, SQIVND (reference sequence). The sample was peripheral blood. The source of this sequence is a woman aged 55-70 years with acute or convalescent COVID-19. The chain couples TRBV19 to TRBJ2-3; tentative D call: TRBD2 (6 bases). In DNA, the CDR3 is TGTGCCAGTAGCGGGAGTCAGACAGATACGCAGTATTTT. It is translated as CASSGSQTDTQYF.